This T cell receptor (beta chain) originates from a study of blood T cell repertoires in COVID-19. Across the study: Acute and convalescent COVID-19 samples came from the United States, Italy and Spain.

The germline V gene has CDR1 PRHDT and CDR2 FYEKMQ (reference sequence). The CDR3 runs to 14 residues. V shed 7 bases and J 2 bases; nucleotides not matched to a gene: 5. In the authors' workflow: Estimation of nucleated cell counts relied on the amplification of reference gene primers. Only in-frame clones appear in the TCRdb table, and some are missing; sequencing was by immunoSEQ multiplex PCR. V, J and clone size are taken as reported in that table, and D and trimming were inferred from the DNA itself. The top ten hold 20% to 30% of the sample, which has 43,000 or so clones, roughly 82% seen once.

The rearrangement links TRBV13 to TRBJ2-4, with 7 bases identical to TRBD2. This clonotype was sampled from a woman in her fifties or sixties with acute or convalescent COVID-19. Sequenced sample: peripheral blood. The DNA of the CDR3 is TGTGCCAGCACCTCGGGGGGACCCAAAAACATTCAGTACTTC. Protein product: CASTSGGPKNIQYF.